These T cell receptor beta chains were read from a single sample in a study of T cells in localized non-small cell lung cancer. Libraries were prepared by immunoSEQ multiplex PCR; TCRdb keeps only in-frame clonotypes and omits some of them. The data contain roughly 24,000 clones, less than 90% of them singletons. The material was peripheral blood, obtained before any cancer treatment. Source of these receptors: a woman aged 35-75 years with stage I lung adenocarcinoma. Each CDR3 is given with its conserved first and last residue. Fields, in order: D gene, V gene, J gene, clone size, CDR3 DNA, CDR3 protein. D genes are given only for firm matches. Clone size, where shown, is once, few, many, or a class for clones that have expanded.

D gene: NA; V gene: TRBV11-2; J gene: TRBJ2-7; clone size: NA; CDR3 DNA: TGTGCCAGCAGCTTTGGCTTCCACGAGCAGTACTTC; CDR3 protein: CASSFGFHEQYF
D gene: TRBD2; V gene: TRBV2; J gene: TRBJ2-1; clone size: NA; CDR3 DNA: TGTGCCAGCAGGCTCCGACTTGCGGGGGGCCTGGACAATGAGCAGTTCTTC; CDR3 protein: CASRLRLAGGLDNEQFF
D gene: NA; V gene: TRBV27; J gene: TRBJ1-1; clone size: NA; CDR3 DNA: TGTGCCAGCAGTTTAGAATCGGGAGGTGAAGCTTTCTTT; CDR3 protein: CASSLESGGEAFF
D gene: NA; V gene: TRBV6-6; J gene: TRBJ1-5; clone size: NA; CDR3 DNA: TGTGCCAGCAGTTTAGGCAATCAGCCCCAGCATTTT; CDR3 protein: CASSLGNQPQHF
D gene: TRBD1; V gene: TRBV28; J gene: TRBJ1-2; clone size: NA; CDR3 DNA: TGTGCCAGCAGTTCCAGGGGGCGGCTGGGAACAAGAAACTATGGCTACACCTTC; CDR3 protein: CASSSRGRLGTRNYGYTF
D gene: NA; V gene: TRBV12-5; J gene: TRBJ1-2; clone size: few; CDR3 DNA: TGTGCTAGTGGTTTGCCCGCGGGGCCGGGCGGCTACACCTTC; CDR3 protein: CASGLPAGPGGYTF
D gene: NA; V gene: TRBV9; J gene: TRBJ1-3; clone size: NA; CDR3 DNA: TGTGCCAGCAGCGTAGACTGGGACATATCTGGAAACACCATATATTTT; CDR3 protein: CASSVDWDISGNTIYF
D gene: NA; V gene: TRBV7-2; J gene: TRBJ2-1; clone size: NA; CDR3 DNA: TGTGCCAGCAGCTTAGTTGAGGTAGCGCAGAATGAGCAGTTCTTC; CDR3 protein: CASSLVEVAQNEQFF
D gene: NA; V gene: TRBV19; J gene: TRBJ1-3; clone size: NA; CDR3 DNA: TGTGCCAGTAGTATTCTAGGACAGAGAGTCTCTGGAAACACCATATATTTT; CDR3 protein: CASSILGQRVSGNTIYF
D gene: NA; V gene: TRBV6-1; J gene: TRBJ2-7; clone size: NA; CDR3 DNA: TGTGCCAGCAGTGAACCAGGGATGTCTAACGAGCAGTACTTC; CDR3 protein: CASSEPGMSNEQYF
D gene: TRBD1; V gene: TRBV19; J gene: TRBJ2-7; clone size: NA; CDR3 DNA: TGTGCCAGTAGTAGGGACAGCCCATTGGGGGAGCAGTACTTC; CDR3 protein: CASSRDSPLGEQYF
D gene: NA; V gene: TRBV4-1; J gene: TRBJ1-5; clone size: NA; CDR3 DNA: TGCGCCAGCAGCCAAGAGCCAGACGGACTTGAGCCCCAGCATTTT; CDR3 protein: CASSQEPDGLEPQHF
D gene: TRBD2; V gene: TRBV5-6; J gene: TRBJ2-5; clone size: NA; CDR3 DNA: TGTGCCAGCAGCTCTTTAGCGGGGCGTAACCAAGAGACCCAGTACTTC; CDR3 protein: CASSSLAGRNQETQYF
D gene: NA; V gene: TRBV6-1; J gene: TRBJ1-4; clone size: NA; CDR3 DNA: TGTGCCAGCAGTACGAGGAATGAAAAACTGTTTTTT; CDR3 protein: CASSTRNEKLFF
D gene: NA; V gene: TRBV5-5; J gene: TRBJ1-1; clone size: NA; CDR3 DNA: TGTGCCAGCAGTCGGGACGGTGGAGGTCGAGCTTTCTTT; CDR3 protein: CASSRDGGGRAFF
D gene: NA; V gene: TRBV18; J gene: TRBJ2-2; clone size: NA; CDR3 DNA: TGTGCCAGCTCACAGCGTCTGGGACCTAACACCGGGGAGCTGTTTTTT; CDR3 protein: CASSQRLGPNTGELFF
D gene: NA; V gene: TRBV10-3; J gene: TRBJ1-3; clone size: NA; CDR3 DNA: TGTGCCATCAGCGCGCTAGGGACCGATGGAAACACCATATATTTT; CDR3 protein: CAISALGTDGNTIYF
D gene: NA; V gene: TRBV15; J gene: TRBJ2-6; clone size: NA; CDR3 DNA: TGTGCCACCAGCAGAGAGGGGGGCTCTGGGGCCAACGTCCTGACTTTC; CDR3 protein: CATSREGGSGANVLTF
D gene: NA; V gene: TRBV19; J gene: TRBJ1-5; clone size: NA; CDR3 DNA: TGTGCCAGTACCTCCGGACCCAATCAGCCCCAGCATTTT; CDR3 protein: CASTSGPNQPQHF
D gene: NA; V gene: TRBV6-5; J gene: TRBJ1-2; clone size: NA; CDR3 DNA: TGTGCCAGCAGTTACTCGACGGCTAGTTATGGCTACACCTTC; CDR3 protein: CASSYSTASYGYTF
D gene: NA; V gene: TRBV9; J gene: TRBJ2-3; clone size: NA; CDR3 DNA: TGTGCCAGCAATGGGGGGATTAGCACAGATACGCAGTATTTT; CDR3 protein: CASNGGISTDTQYF
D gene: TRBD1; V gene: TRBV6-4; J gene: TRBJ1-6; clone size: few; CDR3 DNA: TGTGCCAGCAGTGACTCTACAGGGGGAAATTCACCCCTCCACTTT; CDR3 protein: CASSDSTGGNSPLHF
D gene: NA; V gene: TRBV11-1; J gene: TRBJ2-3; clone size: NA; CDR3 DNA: TGTGCCAGCAGACCAGACCCCGTCACCCCGCAGTATTTT; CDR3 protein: CASRPDPVTPQYF
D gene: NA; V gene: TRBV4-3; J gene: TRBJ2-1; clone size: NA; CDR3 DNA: TGCGCCAGCAGCCAAGAGGGATGGGACAATGAGCAGTTCTTC; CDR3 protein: CASSQEGWDNEQFF
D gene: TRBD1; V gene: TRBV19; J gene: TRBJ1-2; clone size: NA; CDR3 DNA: TGTGCCAGTAGGGAACAGGGGATCGCCTATGGCTACACCTTC; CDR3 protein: CASREQGIAYGYTF
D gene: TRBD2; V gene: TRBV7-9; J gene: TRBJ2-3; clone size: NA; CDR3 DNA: TGTGCCAGCAGCCCGGGACTAGCGGACAGCACAGATACGCAGTATTTT; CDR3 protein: CASSPGLADSTDTQYF
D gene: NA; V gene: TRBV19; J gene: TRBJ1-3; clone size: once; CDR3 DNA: TGTGCCAGTACCGTATTAATCGGAAACACCATATATTTT; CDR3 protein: CASTVLIGNTIYF
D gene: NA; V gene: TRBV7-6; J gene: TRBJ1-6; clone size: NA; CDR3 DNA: TGTGCCAGCAGCTTCCAGAGCGAAAATAATTCACCCCTCCACTTT; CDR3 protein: CASSFQSENNSPLHF
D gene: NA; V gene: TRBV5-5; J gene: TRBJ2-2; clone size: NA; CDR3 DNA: TGTGCCAGCAGCTTTACCGGGGAGCTGTTTTTT; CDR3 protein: CASSFTGELFF
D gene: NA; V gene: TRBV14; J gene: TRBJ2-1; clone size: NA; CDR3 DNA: TGTGCCAGCAGCCAAGCCCCCCGAAACCTCTACAATGAGCAGTTCTTC; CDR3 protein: CASSQAPRNLYNEQFF
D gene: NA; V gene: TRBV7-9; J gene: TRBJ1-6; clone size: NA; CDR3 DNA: TGTGCCAGCAGCAGGGGTAATTCACCCCTCCACTTT; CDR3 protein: CASSRGNSPLHF